Below, 13 T cell receptor beta chains from the same sample are listed, as sequenced in a study of blood T cell repertoires in COVID-19. Sequencing used immunoSEQ multiplex PCR; TCRdb keeps in-frame clones, though not all of them. Found here are about 200,000 clones, around 85% of them singletons; the top ten hold 6% to 9.5%. The sample was peripheral blood. All receptors come from a woman at least 80 years old with acute or convalescent COVID-19.

The chain has TRBV5-6 and TRBJ1-2; 7 bases map to TRBD1. V lost 6 bases to trimming and J lost 5 bases; unmatched junction nucleotides: 4. This CDR3 region has 12 residues. CDR1 is SGHDT and CDR2 is YYEEEE in the germline V gene. The CDR3: CASNRQGYGYTF. For the CDR3, the DNA is TGTGCCAGCAACCGACAGGGATATGGCTACACCTTC.

The chain joins TRBV27 to TRBJ2-7; D is ambiguous. Trimming cost V 10 bases and J 3 bases, with 4 bases left between them. CDR3 length: 9 amino acids. Germline CDR1 and CDR2: MNHEY and SMNVEV (reference sequence). The CDR3 loop reads CANNYEQYF. In nucleotides, the CDR3 is TGTGCCAACAACTACGAGCAGTACTTC.

In this sample, this clone turned up once. The CDR3 region is CASSPRQAETQYF. In DNA form, the CDR3 reads TGTGCCAGCAGTCCCCGGCAGGCAGAGACCCAGTACTTC. The chain carries TRBV12-3 or TRBV12-4 and TRBJ2-5, with D uncertain. Trimming took off 5 bases at V and 4 bases at J, with 11 bases between the two ends. The CDR3 totals 13 residues.

The chain employs TRBV30 and TRBJ1-2; a possible D gene is TRBD1 (6 bases). This CDR3 comprises 12 residues. From germline, CDR1 is GTSNPN and CDR2 SVGIG (reference sequence). V was clipped by 4 bases and J by 4 bases, with 10 bases between them. The CDR3 nucleotides read TGTGCCTGGACAGGGGACACCTATGGCTACACCTTC. As protein: CAWTGDTYGYTF.

The chain joins TRBV19 to TRBJ1-4, with 9 bases that match TRBD1. Germline loops: CDR1 LNHDA, CDR2 SQIVND (reference sequence). This CDR3 contains 14 residues. V lost 4 bases, J lost 8 bases, and 5 bases stayed unmatched. The CDR3 loop reads CASSKRTGEEKLFF. CDR3 coding DNA: TGTGCCAGTAGTAAACGGACAGGGGAGGAAAAACTGTTTTTT.

This clone was seen a handful of times. The gene calls are TRBV7-2 and TRBJ1-5; D gene uncertain. This CDR3 is built from 14 residues. Germline V CDR1 and CDR2: SGHTA, FQGNSA. Trimming removed 1 base from V and 2 bases from J, with 6 bases in between. The DNA of the CDR3 is TGTGCCAGCAGCTTAGTGGAGGGCAATCAGCCCCAGCATTTT. Translated: CASSLVEGNQPQHF.

V and J are TRBV7-9 and TRBJ2-1, with D maybe TRBD1 (6 bases). V gave up 4 bases and J gave up 7 bases, with 11 bases separating them. The CDR3 is made up of 13 amino acids. The germline CDR1 and CDR2 sequences are SEHNR and FQNEAQ (reference sequence). CDR3 protein: CASSSAGVNEQFF. CDR3 sequence (DNA): TGTGCCAGCAGCTCAGCAGGGGTAAATGAGCAGTTCTTC. Full variable domain (missing parts from reference TRBV7-9 and TRBJ2-1): DTGVSQNPRHKITKRGQNVTFRCDPISEHNRLYWYRQTLGQGPEFLTYFQNEAQLEKSRLLSDRFSAERPKGSFSTLEIQRTEQGDSAMYLCASSSAGVNEQFFGPGTRLTVL.

V usage is TRBV2 and J usage is TRBJ2-5, with D perhaps matching TRBD1 (6 bases). The CDR3 length is 14 residues. Germline CDR1 reads SNHLY; CDR2 reads FYNNEI. V gave up 2 bases and J gave up 4 bases, with 11 bases separating them. CDR3 residues: CASSETLRGETQYF. CDR3 sequence (DNA): TGTGCCAGCAGTGAAACCCTCAGGGGAGAGACCCAGTACTTC.

The chain employs TRBV28 and TRBJ1-3; D uncertain. The CDR3 totals 12 residues. The germline V and J ends were trimmed by 2 bases and 8 bases, with 7 bases remaining between them. The germline V gene has CDR1 MDHEN and CDR2 SYDVKM. The CDR3 loop reads CASSLAADTIYF. In DNA, the CDR3 is TGTGCCAGCAGTTTAGCGGCGGACACCATATATTTT.

This clone was seen more than once but under ten times. The V and J genes are TRBV19 and TRBJ1-3, with D maybe TRBD1 (5 bases). This CDR3 region has 15 residues. The germline V gene has CDR1 LNHDA and CDR2 SQIVND (reference sequence). V was clipped by 3 bases and J by 0 bases, with 9 bases between them. In DNA, the CDR3 is TGTGCCAGTAGTATCGGACACCGCTCTGGAAACACCATATATTTT. Its translation: CASSIGHRSGNTIYF.

This clone is a singleton in its sample. The J gene is TRBJ2-1, the V gene TRBV5-1; 11 bases line up with TRBD1. CDR3 size: 16 residues. Germline-derived CDR1 and CDR2 are SGHRS and YFSETQ. V lost 4 bases, J lost 6 bases, and 9 bases stayed unmatched. The CDR3: CASSPRPGQGVNEQFF. CDR3 nucleotides: TGCGCCAGCAGCCCAAGACCGGGACAGGGGGTCAATGAGCAGTTCTTC.

The chain has TRBV7-2 and TRBJ1-4, with a weak D call TRBD1 (6 bases). The CDR3 runs 16 residues. Germline V CDR1 and CDR2: SGHTA, FQGNSA. Trimming cost V 6 bases and J 0 bases, with 14 bases left between them. The DNA of the CDR3 is TGTGCCAGCAGGCTGATCCACAGGGCAACTAATGAAAAACTGTTTTTT. Protein: CASRLIHRATNEKLFF.

The V gene is TRBV6-1, the J gene TRBJ2-4; 12 bases agree with TRBD2. The V gene end was trimmed by 6 bases and the J gene end by 8 bases; junction bases not matched to a gene: 5. The germline gives CDR1 MNHNS, CDR2 SASEGT. The CDR3 has 14 residues. CDR3 coding DNA: TGTGCCAGCAGGTCGACTAGCGGGAGTGACATTCAGTACTTC. Residues: CASRSTSGSDIQYF.